The 8 T cell receptor beta chains below all came from one sample that was sequenced in a study of blood T cell repertoires in COVID-19. Sequencing used immunoSEQ multiplex PCR; TCRdb keeps in-frame clones, though not all of them. The sample holds roughly 480,000 clones, 89% seen once. Sequences were obtained from peripheral blood. Receptors originate from a man aged 18 to 35 with COVID-19, enrolled during active disease.

The chain employs TRBV24-1 and TRBJ2-3; perhaps TRBD2 as D (6 bases). V shed 3 bases and J shed 2 bases, with 23 bases lying between them. CDR3 size: 19 residues. The germline CDR1 and CDR2 sequences are KGHDR and SFDVKD. DNA for the CDR3: TGTGCCACCAGTGATCCACTCGGGAGAGAGAAGGGCCACACAGATACGCAGTATTTT. It encodes CATSDPLGREKGHTDTQYF.

The chain uses TRBV12-2 and TRBJ2-7; the DNA was not used to check the table's D call, TRBD2. TRBV12-2 is given as a pseudogene. The CDR3 extends over 12 amino acids. The CDR3 DNA reads as TGTGCAAGCCCGCTTGTAGCGTTCGAGCAGTACTTC. It specifies CASPLVAFEQYF.

The chain joins TRBV14 to TRBJ2-1, with 7 bases that match TRBD1. With V trimmed by 4 bases and J by 1 base, 4 bases remained unmatched. The CDR3 is made up of 15 amino acids. Germline CDR1 SGHDN, CDR2 FVKESK. The CDR3: CASSPYRGSYNEQFF. The CDR3, as DNA: TGTGCCAGCAGCCCATACAGGGGTTCCTACAATGAGCAGTTCTTC. The variable domain in full, completed from reference TRBV14 and TRBJ2-1, reads EAGVTQFPSHSVIEKGQTVTLRCDPISGHDNLYWYRRVMGKEIKFLLHFVKESKQDESGMPNNRFLAERTGGTYSTLKVQPAELEDSGVYFCASSPYRGSYNEQFFGPGTRLTVL.

The chain couples TRBV11-3 to TRBJ2-7, with 8 bases matching TRBD2. This CDR3 is 14 amino acids long. Germline CDR1 SGHNT, CDR2 YENEEA. The V gene end was trimmed by 6 bases and the J gene end by 3 bases; junction bases not matched to a gene: 7. The CDR3 reads CASRATREVYEQYF. The CDR3, as DNA: TGTGCCAGCAGGGCTACGCGGGAGGTCTACGAGCAGTACTTC.

The V and J genes are TRBV6-4 and TRBJ2-4; a possible D gene is TRBD2 (6 bases). The V gene's germline CDR1 is MRHNA and CDR2 SNTAGT. The CDR3 loop spans 15 amino acids. Trimming pared 5 bases from V and 0 bases from J, leaving 11 bases between. The CDR3 region has the DNA TGTGCCAGCAGTCTGCGGGATCTAGCCAAAAACATTCAGTACTTC. Translation gives CASSLRDLAKNIQYF.

This chain uses TRBV11-2 with TRBJ1-4; 7 bases are a match to TRBD1. The CDR3 runs 15 residues. Looked up from germline, CDR1 is SGHAT and CDR2 is FQNNGV. V lost 6 bases, J lost 6 bases, and 10 bases stayed unmatched. DNA for the CDR3: TGTGCCAGCAGTTCAACAGGGGTCGGAGATGAAAAACTGTTTTTT. This encodes CASSSTGVGDEKLFF.

V and J are TRBV7-9 and TRBJ1-4, with a possible D match to TRBD1 (6 bases). Trimming left V 2 bases short and J 0 bases short, with 13 bases between. This CDR3 has 17 residues. Per germline, CDR1 SEHNR and CDR2 FQNEAQ (reference sequence). CDR3 sequence: CASSLSDRPSTNEKLFF. Written as DNA, the CDR3 is TGTGCCAGCAGCTTATCGGACAGACCATCAACTAATGAAAAACTGTTTTTT.

The chain uses TRBV7-9 and TRBJ2-2, with TRBD2 matching 8 bases. The CDR3 has 15 amino acids. From germline, CDR1 is SEHNR and CDR2 FQNEAQ (reference sequence). J gave up 4 bases and V 0 bases, and 1 base lay outside the gene matches. For the CDR3, the DNA is TGTGCCAGCAGCTTAGCGACTAGCGTCACCGGGGAGCTGTTTTTT. Translation: CASSLATSVTGELFF.